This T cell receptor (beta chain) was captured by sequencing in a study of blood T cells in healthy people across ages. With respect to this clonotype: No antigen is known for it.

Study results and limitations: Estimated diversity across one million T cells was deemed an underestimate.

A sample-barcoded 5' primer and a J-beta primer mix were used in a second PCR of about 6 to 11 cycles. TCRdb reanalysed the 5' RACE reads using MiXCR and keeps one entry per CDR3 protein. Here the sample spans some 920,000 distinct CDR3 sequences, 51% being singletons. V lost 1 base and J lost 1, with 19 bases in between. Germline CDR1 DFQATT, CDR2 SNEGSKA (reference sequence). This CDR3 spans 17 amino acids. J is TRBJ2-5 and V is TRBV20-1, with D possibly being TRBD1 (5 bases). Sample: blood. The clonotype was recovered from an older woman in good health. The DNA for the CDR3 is TGCAGTGCTAGAGTTTTCTCAAACCAGGGTCTCCAAGAGACCCAGTACTTC. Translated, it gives CSARVFSNQGLQETQYF.